The present T cell receptor beta chain was sequenced within a study of T cells in Graves' hyperthyroidism and ophthalmopathy. Study-level findings and limits: Blood held most thyroid clonotypes expanded above 0.001 frequency.

Trimming shortened V by 4 bases and J by 5 bases, and 11 bases separated the two germline ends. The germline CDR1 and CDR2 sequences are KGHDR and SFDVKD. The CDR3 extends over 14 amino acids. From RNA transcripts, TCR beta CDR3 regions were amplified. Researchers ran a first-round RT-PCR on the TCR CDR3 using the HTBI primer set. TCRdb processed the multiplex PCR reads anew with MiXCR; each CDR3 protein has one entry. The profile shows 400,000 to 500,000 distinct CDR3 sequences, under 15% of them singletons. For this clonotype: The antigen is not known.

Absent ophthalmopathy progression within 18 months defined stable Graves' hyperthyroidism. Using around 10 ml of fresh peripheral blood, PBMCs were prepared. V and J are TRBV24-1 and TRBJ2-1, with D possibly called TRBD1 or TRBD2 (5 bases each). Sequenced sample: blood. The TCR comes from a woman aged 18 to 35 with Graves' hyperthyroidism. In nucleotides, the CDR3 is TGTGCCACCAGTGAGCCGGGACGTAACAATGAGCAGTTCTTC. It yields the protein CATSEPGRNNEQFF.